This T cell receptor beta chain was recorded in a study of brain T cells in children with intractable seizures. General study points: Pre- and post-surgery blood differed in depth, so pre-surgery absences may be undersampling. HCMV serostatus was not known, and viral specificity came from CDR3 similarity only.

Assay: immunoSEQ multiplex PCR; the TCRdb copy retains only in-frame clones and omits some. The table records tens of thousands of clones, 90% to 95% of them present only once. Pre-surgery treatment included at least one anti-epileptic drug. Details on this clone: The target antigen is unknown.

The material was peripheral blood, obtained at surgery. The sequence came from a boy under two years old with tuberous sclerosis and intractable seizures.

The CDR3 DNA sequence: TGTGCCAGTAGTATAGCTCCGTTTACCGATGGCTACACCTTC. This translates into CASSIAPFTDGYTF. The chain couples TRBV19 to TRBJ1-2; D uncertain. V was clipped by 1 base and J by 6 bases, with 12 bases between them. Germline V gives CDR1 LNHDA, CDR2 SQIVND (reference sequence). CDR3 length: 14 residues.